A single T cell receptor (beta chain) is shown here with its context. One end of the junction does not line up with germline, which may come from a read error. The same CDR3 can be traced to other DNA sequences in this sample. Seattle participants joined during active infection and were tracked over time. This entry is derived from a study of blood T cell repertoires in COVID-19. Study summary: The United States, Italy and Spain supplied acute and convalescent COVID-19 samples. The analysed material was cDNA or gDNA that came from T cells, B-cell-depleted T cells, or PBMCs.

Study processing details: Amplification from reference gene primers served as the basis for estimated nucleated cell counts. Data came from immunoSEQ multiplex PCR; TCRdb stores just in-frame clones and leaves some out. The D gene and trimming were derived from the DNA, and the V and J assignments and clone size from that table. The sample consists of around 150,000 clones, around 92% of them appearing once. Germline V lookup: CDR1 LNHDA, CDR2 SQIVND (reference sequence). This CDR3 has 16 residues. This clonotype was obtained from a man aged 25-45 years with COVID-19, enrolled during active disease. The rearrangement uses TRBV19 and TRBJ1-6; the match to TRBD1 covers 8 bases. The specimen was peripheral blood. CDR3 loop: CASSISGQGDGSPLHF. The DNA of the CDR3 is TGCGCCAGTAGTATAAGTGGACAGGGAGATGGTTCACCCCTCCACTTT.